This T cell receptor (beta chain) stems from a study of T cells after yellow fever vaccination. About the study: The authors prepared low-cell-number fractions using SMART-Seq v4 Ultra Low Input. Study-level results: Abundant contaminating clonotypes from the bulk population could appear in FACS-sorted repertoires. Of the clonotypes, a small share occurred in both CD4 and CD8 compartments.

This clonotype was detected a few times. Its antigen is unknown. Researchers made TCR cDNA using 5'RACE template switching, and this step added a universal primer site and UMIs. Via MiXCR, TCRdb re-called the 5' RACE reads, giving one row per CDR3 protein. The sample consists of 200,000 to 300,000 distinct CDR3 sequences, roughly 13% of them appearing once. This CDR3 contains 15 residues. J lost 4 bases, V lost 4 bases, and 7 bases had no gene match. Germline CDR1 is KGHSH and CDR2 is LQKENI. This chain joins TRBV18 and TRBJ2-7, with TRBD1 identical over 10 bases. The source was CD4+ T cells sorted from PBMCs, collected 45 days after the yellow fever booster vaccination. The origin of this receptor is a man aged 25 to 40 who received the YFV17D yellow fever vaccine. CDR3 DNA sequence: TGTGCCAGCTCACGCGGGACAGGGGATATTTACGAGCAGTACTTC. Translated, it gives CASSRGTGDIYEQYF.